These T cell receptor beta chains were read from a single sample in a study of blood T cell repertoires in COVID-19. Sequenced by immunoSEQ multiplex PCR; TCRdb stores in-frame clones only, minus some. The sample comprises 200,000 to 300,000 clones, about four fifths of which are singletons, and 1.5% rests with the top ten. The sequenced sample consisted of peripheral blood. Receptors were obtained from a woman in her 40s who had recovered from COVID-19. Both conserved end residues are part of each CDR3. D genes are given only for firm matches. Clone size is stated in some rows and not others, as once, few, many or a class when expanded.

CASSSTGWDYGYTF TRBV6-2/TRBV6-3 NA NA
CAWSLGANYGYTF TRBV30 NA NA
CASSHQGYNQPQHF TRBV3-1/TRBV3-2 NA NA
CASATRTGNTGELFF TRBV12-5 TRBD1 NA
CATSFNGQTNQYF TRBV15 NA NA
CASSQDDDGRRNSPLHF TRBV4-2 NA NA
CASSERQGGPYEQYF TRBV6-1 TRBD1 NA
CASSLGSTYGYTF TRBV11-3 NA NA
CASSLEGTGYGYTF TRBV5-4 TRBD1 few
CASSRGQSSTDTQYF TRBV5-1 NA NA
CASSIGRGGEKLFF TRBV5-1 NA NA
CASSPAGNTGELFF TRBV7-3 NA few
CASSWDRGEGYTF TRBV6-5 TRBD1 NA
CTQRGGGELFF TRBV29-1 NA NA
CASSTGTGEKLFF TRBV19 TRBD1 NA
CASSQRVYGYTF TRBV3-1/TRBV3-2 NA NA
CASSLVASGQETQYF TRBV5-6 TRBD2 NA
CASSEAAGGVPYNEQFF TRBV10-2 TRBD2 few
CASRRTGESEQYF TRBV11-3 TRBD1 NA
CASSVGPATNEKLFF TRBV9 NA NA
CASSVLEEKLFF TRBV2 NA NA
CASSPEGSSTDTQYF TRBV7-9 NA NA
CASSSPGDYEQYF TRBV2 NA once
CASSPRQGRVGNSPLHF TRBV19 TRBD1 NA
CSGGDSPTGELFF TRBV29-1 TRBD1 NA